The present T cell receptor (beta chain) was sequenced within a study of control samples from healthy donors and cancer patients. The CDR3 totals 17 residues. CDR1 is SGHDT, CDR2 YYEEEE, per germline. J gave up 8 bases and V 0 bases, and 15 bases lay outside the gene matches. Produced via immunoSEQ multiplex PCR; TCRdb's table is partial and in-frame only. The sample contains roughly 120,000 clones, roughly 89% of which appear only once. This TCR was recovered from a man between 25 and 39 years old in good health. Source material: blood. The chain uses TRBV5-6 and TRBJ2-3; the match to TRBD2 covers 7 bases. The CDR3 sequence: CASSLAVSGAKPGTQYF. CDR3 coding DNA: TGTGCCAGCAGCTTGGCCGTGAGCGGGGCAAAACCCGGTACGCAGTATTTT.